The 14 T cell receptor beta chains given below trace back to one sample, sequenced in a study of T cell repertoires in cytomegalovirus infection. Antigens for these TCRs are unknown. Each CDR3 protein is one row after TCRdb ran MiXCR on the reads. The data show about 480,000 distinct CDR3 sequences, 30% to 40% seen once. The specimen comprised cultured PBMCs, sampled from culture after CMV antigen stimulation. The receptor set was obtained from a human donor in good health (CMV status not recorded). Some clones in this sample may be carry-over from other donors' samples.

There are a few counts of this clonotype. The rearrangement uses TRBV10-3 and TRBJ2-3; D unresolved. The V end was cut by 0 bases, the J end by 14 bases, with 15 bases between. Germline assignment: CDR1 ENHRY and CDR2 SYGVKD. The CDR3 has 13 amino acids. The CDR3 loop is CAISESNTSNGYF. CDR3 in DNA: TGTGCCATCAGTGAGTCGAACACTTCTAATGGGTATTTT.

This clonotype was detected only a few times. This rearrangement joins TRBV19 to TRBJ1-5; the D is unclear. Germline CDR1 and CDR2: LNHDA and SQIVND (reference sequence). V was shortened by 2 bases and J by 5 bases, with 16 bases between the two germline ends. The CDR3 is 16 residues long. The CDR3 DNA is TGTGCCAGTAGTATACCCCTCCGAGGCGGACATCAGCCCCAGCATTTT. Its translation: CASSIPLRGGHQPQHF. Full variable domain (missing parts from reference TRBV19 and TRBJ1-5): DGGITQSPKYLFRKEGQNVTLSCEQNLNHDAMYWYRQDPGQGLRLIYYSQIVNDFQKGDIAEGYSVSREKKESFPLTVTSAQKNPTAFYLCASSIPLRGGHQPQHFGDGTRLSIL.

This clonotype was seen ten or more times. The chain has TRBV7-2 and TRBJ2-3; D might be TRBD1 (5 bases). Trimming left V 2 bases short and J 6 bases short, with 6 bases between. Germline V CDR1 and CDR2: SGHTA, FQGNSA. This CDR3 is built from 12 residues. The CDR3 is CASSLWGDTQYF. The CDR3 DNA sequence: TGTGCCAGCAGCTTATGGGGCGATACGCAGTATTTT.

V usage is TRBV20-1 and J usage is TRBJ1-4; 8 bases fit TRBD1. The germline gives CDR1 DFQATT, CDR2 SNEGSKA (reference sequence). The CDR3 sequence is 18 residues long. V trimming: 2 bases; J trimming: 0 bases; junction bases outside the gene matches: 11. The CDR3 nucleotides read TGCAGTGCTAGACCCGGGACAGGTTCCGTGGCAACTAATGAAAAACTGTTTTTT. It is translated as CSARPGTGSVATNEKLFF.

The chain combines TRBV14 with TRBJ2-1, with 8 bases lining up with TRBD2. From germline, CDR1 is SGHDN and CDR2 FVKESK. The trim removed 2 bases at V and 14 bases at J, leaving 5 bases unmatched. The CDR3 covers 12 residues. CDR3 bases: TGTGCCAGCAGCCAACTCGGGACTAGGAAGTTCTTC. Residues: CASSQLGTRKFF. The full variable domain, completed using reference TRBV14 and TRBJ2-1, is EAGVTQFPSHSVIEKGQTVTLRCDPISGHDNLYWYRRVMGKEIKFLLHFVKESKQDESGMPNNRFLAERTGGTYSTLKVQPAELEDSGVYFCASSQLGTRKFFGPGTRLTVL.

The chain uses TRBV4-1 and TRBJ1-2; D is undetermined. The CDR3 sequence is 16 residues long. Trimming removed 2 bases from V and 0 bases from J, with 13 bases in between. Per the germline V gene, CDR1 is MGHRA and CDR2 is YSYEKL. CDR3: CASSQWAQGTNYGYTF. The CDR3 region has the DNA TGCGCCAGCAGCCAATGGGCCCAAGGGACTAACTATGGCTACACCTTC.

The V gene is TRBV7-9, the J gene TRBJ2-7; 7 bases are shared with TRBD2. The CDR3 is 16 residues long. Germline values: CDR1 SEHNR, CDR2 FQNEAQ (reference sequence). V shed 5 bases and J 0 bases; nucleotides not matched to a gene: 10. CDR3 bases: TGTGCCAGCAGCCCCCGTGATGCGGGAGACTCCTACGAGCAGTACTTC. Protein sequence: CASSPRDAGDSYEQYF.

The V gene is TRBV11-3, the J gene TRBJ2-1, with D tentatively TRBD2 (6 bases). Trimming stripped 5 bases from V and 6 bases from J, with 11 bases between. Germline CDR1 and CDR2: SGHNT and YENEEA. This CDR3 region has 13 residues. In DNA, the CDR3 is TGTGCCAGCAGCGGACGACTAGTCAATGAGCAGTTCTTC. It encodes CASSGRLVNEQFF.

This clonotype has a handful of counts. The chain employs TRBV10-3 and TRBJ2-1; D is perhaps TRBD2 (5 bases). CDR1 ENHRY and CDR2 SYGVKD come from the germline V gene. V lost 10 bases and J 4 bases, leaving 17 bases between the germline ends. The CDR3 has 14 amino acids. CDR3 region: CASTAGLPYNEQFF. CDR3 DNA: TGTGCCAGCACGGCGGGTCTCCCATACAATGAGCAGTTCTTC.

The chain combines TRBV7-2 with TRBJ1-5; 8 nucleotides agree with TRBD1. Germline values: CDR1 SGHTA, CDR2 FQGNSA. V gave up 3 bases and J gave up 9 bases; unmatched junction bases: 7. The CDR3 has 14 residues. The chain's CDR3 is CASSLVDRGVPQHF. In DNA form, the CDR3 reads TGTGCCAGCAGCTTGGTAGACAGGGGAGTGCCCCAGCATTTT.

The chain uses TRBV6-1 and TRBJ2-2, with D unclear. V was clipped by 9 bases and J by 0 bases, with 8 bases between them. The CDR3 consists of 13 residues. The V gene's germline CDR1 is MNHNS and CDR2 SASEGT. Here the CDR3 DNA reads TGTGCCAGTCTTGGGACGAACACCGGGGAGCTGTTTTTT. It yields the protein CASLGTNTGELFF.

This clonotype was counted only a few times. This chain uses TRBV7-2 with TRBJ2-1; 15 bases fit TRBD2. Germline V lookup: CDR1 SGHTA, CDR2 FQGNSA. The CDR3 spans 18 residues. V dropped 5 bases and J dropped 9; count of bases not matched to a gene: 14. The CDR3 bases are TGTGCCAGCAGCCGCCGGACTAGCGGGGGGGGCAGGTTTGGTGAGCAGTTCTTC. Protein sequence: CASSRRTSGGGRFGEQFF.

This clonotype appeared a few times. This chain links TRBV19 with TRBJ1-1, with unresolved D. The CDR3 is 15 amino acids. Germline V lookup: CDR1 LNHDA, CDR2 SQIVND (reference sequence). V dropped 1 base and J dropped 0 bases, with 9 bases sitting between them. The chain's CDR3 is CASSIVGPMNTEAFF. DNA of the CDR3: TGTGCCAGTAGTATAGTTGGGCCCATGAACACTGAAGCTTTCTTT.

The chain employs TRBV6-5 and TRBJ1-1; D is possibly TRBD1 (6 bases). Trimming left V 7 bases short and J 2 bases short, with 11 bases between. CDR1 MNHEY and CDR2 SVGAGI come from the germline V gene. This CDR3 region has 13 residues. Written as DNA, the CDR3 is TGTGCCAGCAAAGTACAGGGAAACACTGAAGCTTTCTTT. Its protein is CASKVQGNTEAFF.